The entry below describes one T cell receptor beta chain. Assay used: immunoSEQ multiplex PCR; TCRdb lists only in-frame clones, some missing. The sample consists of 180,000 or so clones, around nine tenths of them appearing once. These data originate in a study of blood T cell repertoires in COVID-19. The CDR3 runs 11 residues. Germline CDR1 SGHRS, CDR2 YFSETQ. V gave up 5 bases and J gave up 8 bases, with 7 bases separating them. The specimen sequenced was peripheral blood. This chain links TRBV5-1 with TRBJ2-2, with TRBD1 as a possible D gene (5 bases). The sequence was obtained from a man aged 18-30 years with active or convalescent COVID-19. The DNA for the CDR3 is TGCGCCAGCAGGGGGCTGGGGGAGCTGTTTTTT. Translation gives CASRGLGELFF. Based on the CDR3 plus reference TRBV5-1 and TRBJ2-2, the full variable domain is KAGVTQTPRYLIKTRGQQVTLSCSPISGHRSVSWYQQTPGQGLQFLFEYFSETQRNKGNFPGRFSGRQFSNSRSEMNVSTLELGDSALYLCASRGLGELFFGEGSRLTVL.